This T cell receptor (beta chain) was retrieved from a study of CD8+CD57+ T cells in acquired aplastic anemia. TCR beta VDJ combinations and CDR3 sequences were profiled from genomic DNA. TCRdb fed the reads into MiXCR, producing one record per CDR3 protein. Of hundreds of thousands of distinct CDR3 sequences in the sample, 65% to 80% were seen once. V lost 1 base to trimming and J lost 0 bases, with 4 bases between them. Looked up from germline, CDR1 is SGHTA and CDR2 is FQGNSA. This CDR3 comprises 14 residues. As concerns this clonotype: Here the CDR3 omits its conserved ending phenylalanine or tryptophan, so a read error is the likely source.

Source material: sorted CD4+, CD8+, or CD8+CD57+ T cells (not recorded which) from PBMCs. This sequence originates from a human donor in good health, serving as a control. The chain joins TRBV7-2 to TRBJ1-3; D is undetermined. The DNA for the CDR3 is TGTGCCAGCAGCTTAGACAGCTCTGGAAACACCATATATGCT. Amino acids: CASSLDSSGNTIYA.